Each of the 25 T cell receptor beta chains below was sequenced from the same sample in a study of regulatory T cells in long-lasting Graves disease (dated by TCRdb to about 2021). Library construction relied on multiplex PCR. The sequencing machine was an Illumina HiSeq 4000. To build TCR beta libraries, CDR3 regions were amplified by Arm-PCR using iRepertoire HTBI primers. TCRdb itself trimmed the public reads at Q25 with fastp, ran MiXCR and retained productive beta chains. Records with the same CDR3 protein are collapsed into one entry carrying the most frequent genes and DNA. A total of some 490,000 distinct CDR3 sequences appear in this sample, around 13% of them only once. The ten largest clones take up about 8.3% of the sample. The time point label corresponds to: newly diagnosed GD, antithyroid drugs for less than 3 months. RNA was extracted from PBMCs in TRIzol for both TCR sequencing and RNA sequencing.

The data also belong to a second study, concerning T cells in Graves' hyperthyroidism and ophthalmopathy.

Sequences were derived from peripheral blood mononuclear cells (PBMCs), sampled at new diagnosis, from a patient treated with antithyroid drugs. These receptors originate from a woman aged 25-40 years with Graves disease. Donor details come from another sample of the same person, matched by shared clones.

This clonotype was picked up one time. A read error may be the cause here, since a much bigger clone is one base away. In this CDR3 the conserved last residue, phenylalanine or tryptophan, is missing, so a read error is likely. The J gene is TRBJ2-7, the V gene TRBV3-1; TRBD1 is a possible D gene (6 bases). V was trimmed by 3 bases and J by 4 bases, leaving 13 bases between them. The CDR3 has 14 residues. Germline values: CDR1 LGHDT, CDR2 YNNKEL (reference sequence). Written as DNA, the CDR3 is TGTGCCAGCAGCCAGCACAGGGATGCATACGAGCAGTACTGC. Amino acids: CASSQHRDAYEQYC.

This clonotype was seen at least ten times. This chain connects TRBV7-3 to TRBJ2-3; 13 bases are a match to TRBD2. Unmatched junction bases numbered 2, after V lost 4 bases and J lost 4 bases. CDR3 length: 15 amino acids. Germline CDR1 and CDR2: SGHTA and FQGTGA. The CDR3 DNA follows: TGTGCCAGCAGCTCAGGACTAGCGGGAGCAGATACGCAGTATTTT. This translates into CASSSGLAGADTQYF.

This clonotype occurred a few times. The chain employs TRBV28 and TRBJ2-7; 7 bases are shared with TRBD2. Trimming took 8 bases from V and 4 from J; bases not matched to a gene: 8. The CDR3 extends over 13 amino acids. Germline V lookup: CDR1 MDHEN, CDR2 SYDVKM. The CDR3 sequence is CASSGGRTYEQYF. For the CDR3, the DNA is TGTGCCAGCTCTGGCGGGAGAACGTACGAGCAGTACTTC.

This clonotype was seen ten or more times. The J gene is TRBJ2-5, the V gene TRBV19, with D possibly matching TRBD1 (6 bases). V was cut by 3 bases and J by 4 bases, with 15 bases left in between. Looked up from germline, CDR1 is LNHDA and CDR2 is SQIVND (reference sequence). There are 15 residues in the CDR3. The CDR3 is CASSIFSGDRETQYF. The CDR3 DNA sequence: TGTGCCAGTAGTATCTTCTCAGGGGACCGAGAGACCCAGTACTTC. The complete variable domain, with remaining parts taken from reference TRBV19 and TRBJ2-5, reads DGGITQSPKYLFRKEGQNVTLSCEQNLNHDAMYWYRQDPGQGLRLIYYSQIVNDFQKGDIAEGYSVSREKKESFPLTVTSAQKNPTAFYLCASSIFSGDRETQYFGPGTRLLVL.

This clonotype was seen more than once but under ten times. CDR3 in DNA: TGCGCCAGCAGCCAAGCACCACAGGGAATTGGAAACACCATATATTTT. Translating it yields CASSQAPQGIGNTIYF. The gene calls are TRBV4-3 and TRBJ1-3, with TRBD1 as a possible D gene (6 bases). Trimming cost V 1 base and J 3 bases, with 13 bases left between them. CDR1 and CDR2 from the germline V gene are LGHNA and YSLEER. CDR3 length: 16 residues.

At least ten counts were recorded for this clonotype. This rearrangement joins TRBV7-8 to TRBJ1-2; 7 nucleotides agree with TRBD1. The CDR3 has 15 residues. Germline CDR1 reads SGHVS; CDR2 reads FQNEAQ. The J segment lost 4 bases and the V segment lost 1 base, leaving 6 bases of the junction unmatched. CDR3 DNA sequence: TGTGCCAGCAGCTTAGGCAGGGGGTATGGCTATGGCTACACCTTC. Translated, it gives CASSLGRGYGYGYTF.

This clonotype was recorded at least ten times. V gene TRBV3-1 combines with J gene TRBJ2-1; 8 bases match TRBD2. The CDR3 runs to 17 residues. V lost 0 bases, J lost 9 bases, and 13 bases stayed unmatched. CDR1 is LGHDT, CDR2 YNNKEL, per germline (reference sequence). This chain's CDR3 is CASSQDSGGSGSLEQFF. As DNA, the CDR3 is TGTGCCAGCAGCCAAGATAGTGGAGGGAGCGGGAGTCTTGAGCAGTTCTTC.

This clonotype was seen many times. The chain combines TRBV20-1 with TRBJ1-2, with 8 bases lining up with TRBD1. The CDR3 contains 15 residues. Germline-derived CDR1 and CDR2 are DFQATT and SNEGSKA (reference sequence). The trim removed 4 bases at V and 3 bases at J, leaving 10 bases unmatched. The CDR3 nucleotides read TGCAGTGCTATCACACCAACAGGGGGTGACTATGGCTACACCTTC. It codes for CSAITPTGGDYGYTF.

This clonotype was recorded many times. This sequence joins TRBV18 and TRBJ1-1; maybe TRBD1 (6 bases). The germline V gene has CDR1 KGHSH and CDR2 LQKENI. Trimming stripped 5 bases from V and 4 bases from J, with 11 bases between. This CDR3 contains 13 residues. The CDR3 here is CASSTGASTEAFF. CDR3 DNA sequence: TGTGCCAGCTCAACGGGGGCTTCCACTGAAGCTTTCTTT.

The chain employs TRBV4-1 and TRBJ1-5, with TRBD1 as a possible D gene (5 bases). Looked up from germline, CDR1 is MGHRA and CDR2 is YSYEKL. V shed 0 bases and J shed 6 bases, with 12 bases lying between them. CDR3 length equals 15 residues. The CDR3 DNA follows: TGCGCCAGCAGCCAAGATTGGGCAGGGCTTCAGCCCCAGCATTTT. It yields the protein CASSQDWAGLQPQHF.

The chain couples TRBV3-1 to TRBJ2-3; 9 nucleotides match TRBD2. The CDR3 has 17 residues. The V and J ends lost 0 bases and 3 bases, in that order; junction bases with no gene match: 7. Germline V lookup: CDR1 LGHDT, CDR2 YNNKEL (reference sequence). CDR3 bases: TGTGCCAGCAGCCAAGAGTTGAGCGGGAGGTTGACAGATACGCAGTATTTT. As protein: CASSQELSGRLTDTQYF.

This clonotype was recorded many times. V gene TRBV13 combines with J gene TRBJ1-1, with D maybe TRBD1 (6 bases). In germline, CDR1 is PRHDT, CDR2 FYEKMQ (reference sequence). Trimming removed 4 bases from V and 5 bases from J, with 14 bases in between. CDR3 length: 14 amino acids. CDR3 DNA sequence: TGTGCCAGCAGCTCAACAGGGAAGGGAACTGAAGCTTTCTTT. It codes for CASSSTGKGTEAFF.

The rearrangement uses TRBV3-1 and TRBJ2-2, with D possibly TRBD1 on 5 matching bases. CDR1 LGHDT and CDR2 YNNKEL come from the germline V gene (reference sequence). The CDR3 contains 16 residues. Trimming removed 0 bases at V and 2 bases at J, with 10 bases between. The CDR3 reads CASSQEKTENTGELFF. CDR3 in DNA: TGTGCCAGCAGCCAAGAGAAGACAGAAAACACCGGGGAGCTGTTTTTT.

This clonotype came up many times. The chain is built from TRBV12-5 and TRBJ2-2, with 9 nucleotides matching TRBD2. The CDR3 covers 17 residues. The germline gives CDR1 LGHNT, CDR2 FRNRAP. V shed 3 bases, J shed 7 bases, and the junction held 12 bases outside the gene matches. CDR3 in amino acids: CASGLSGGRAYIGELFF. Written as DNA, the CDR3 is TGTGCTAGTGGTTTATCAGGCGGGAGGGCCTATATCGGGGAGCTGTTTTTT.

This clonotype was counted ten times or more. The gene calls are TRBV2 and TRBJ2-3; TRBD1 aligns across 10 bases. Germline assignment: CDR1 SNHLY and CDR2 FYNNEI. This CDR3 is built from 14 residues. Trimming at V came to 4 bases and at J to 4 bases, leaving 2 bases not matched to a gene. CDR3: CASSGQGAADTQYF. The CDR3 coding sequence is TGTGCCAGCAGTGGACAGGGGGCGGCAGATACGCAGTATTTT.

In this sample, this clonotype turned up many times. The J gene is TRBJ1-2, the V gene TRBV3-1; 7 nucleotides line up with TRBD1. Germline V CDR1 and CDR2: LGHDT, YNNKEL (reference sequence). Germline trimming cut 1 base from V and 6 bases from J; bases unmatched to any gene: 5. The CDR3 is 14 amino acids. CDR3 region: CASSQGGGRNGYTF. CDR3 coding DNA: TGTGCCAGCAGCCAAGGAGGGGGCAGGAATGGCTACACCTTC.

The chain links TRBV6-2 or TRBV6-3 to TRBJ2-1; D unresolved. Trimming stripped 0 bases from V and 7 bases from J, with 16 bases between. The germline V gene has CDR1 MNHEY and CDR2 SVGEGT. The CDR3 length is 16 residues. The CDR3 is CASSYSNLVLSNEQFF. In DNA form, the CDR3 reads TGTGCCAGCAGTTACTCGAATCTAGTCCTGTCTAATGAGCAGTTCTTC.

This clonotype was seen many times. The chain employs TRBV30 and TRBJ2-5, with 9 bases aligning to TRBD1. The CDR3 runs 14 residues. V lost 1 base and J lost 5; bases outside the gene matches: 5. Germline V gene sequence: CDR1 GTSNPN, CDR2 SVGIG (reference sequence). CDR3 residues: CAWSAGQGFETQYF. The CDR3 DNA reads TGTGCCTGGAGTGCCGGACAGGGGTTTGAGACCCAGTACTTC.

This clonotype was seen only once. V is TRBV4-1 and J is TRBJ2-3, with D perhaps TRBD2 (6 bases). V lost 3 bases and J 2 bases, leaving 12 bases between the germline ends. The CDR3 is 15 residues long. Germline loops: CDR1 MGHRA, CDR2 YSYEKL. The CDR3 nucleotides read TGCGCCAGCAGCCAGCAGGGACTGACCACAGATACGCAGTATTTT. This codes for CASSQQGLTTDTQYF.

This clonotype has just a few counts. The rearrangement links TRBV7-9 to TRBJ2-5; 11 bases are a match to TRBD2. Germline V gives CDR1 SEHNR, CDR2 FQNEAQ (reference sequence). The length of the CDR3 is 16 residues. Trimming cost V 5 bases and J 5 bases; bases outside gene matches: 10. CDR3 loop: CASSPRTSGLKETQYF. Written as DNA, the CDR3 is TGTGCCAGCAGCCCCCGGACTAGCGGGTTAAAGGAGACCCAGTACTTC.

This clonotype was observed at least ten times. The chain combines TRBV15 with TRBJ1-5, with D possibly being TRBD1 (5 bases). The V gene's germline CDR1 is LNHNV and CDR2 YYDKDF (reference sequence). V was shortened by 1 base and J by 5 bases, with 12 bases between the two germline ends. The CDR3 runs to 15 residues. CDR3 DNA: TGTGCCACCAGCAGAGTTGGGGCGGGAGATCAGCCCCAGCATTTT. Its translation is CATSRVGAGDQPQHF.

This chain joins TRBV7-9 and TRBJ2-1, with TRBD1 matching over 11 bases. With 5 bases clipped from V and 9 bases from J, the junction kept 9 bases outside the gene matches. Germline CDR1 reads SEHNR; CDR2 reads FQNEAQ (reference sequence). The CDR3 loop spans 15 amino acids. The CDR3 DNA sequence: TGTGCCAGCAGCCCCAGGGACAGGGGGTCTGGTGAGCAGTTCTTC. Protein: CASSPRDRGSGEQFF. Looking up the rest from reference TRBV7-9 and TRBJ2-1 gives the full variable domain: DTGVSQNPRHKITKRGQNVTFRCDPISEHNRLYWYRQTLGQGPEFLTYFQNEAQLEKSRLLSDRFSAERPKGSFSTLEIQRTEQGDSAMYLCASSPRDRGSGEQFFGPGTRLTVL.

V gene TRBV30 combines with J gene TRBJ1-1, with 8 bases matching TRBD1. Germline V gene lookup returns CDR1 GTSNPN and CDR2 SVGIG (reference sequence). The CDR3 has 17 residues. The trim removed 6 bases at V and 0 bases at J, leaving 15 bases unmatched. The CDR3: CACLRGRGRTLNTEAFF. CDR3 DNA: TGTGCCTGCCTTAGGGGCAGGGGGCGGACATTGAACACTGAAGCTTTCTTT.

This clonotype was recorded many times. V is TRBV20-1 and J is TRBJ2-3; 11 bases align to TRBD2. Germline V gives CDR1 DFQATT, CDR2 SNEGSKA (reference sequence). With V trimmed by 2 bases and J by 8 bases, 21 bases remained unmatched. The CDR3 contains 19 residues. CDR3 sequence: CSARRGVLKDSGRAPTQYF. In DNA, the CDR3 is TGCAGTGCTAGAAGGGGTGTCTTAAAGGATAGCGGGAGGGCCCCTACGCAGTATTTT.

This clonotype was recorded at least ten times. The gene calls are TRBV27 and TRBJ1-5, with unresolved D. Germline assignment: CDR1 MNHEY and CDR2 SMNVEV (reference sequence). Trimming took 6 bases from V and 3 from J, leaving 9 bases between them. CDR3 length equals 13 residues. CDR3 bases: TGTGCCAGCAGGATAGCTTACAATCAGCCCCAGCATTTT. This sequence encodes CASRIAYNQPQHF.